This T cell receptor beta chain was sequenced during a study of T cells after yellow fever vaccination. The overall study: Preparation used SMART-Seq v4 Ultra Low Input for the low-cell-number fractions.

The CDR3 has 14 residues. CDR1 and CDR2 (germline): MNHEY, SVGEGT. The ends were cut back, 5 bases at V and 1 base at J, with 11 bases in the middle. A few counts support this clonotype. TCR cDNA, made by 5'RACE template switching, carried an added universal primer site and UMIs. TCRdb itself ran the 5' RACE reads through MiXCR, one entry per CDR3 protein. The table includes 550,000 to 750,000 distinct CDR3 sequences, approximately 12% detected once. This clonotype was sampled from a man aged 25-45 years who received the YFV17D yellow fever vaccine. This chain connects TRBV6-2 or TRBV6-3 to TRBJ2-5, with D perhaps being TRBD1 or TRBD2 (5 bases each). Sequenced material: PBMCs, taken on the day of the yellow fever booster vaccination. CDR3 sequence (DNA): TGTGCCAGCAGTCGAACCGGGACCCAAGAGACCCAGTACTTC. This codes for CASSRTGTQETQYF.